The 23 T cell receptor beta chains below all came from one sample that was sequenced in a study of blood T cell repertoires in COVID-19. This table comes from immunoSEQ multiplex PCR, and its TCRdb copy is limited to in-frame clones, with some not included. This sample carries around 120,000 clones, about 75% of them seen once, and the ten largest clones take about 6%. The sample taken for sequencing was peripheral blood. The receptor source for this set is a man aged 80 or over with acute or convalescent COVID-19.

The chain uses TRBV9 and TRBJ2-5, with 9 bases lining up with TRBD2. CDR3 length equals 13 residues. J gave up 5 bases and V 1 base, and 0 bases lay outside the gene matches. CDR1 and CDR2 from the germline V gene are SGDLS and YYNGEE. CDR3 in DNA: TGTGCCAGCAGCGTAAGCGGGGGGGAGACCCAGTACTTC. Its protein product is CASSVSGGETQYF.

This clone has at least ten counts. The rearrangement uses TRBV2 and TRBJ1-5, with 7 bases that match TRBD1. Germline V CDR1 and CDR2: SNHLY, FYNNEI. Trimming took 6 bases from V and 2 from J; bases not matched to a gene: 10. This CDR3 spans 16 amino acids. The CDR3 DNA reads as TGTGCCAGCAGCGACAGAGGGGGCGCCGGCAATCAGCCCCAGCATTTT. Amino acid sequence: CASSDRGGAGNQPQHF.

As regards this clone: Mismatch with germline at one junction end may stem from a read error. V gene TRBV30 combines with J gene TRBJ1-2; TRBD1 matches at 8 bases. The length of the CDR3 is 11 residues. Germline V gene lookup returns CDR1 GTSNPN and CDR2 SVGIG (reference sequence). The CDR3 here is CAWSPGTGVNF. CDR3 DNA sequence: TGTGCCTGGAGTCCCGGGACAGGTGTTAACTTC.

The rearrangement links TRBV11-1 to TRBJ2-5, with a weak D call TRBD2 (5 bases). V lost 5 bases to trimming and J lost 3 bases, with 10 bases between them. Germline loops: CDR1 SGHAT, CDR2 FQDESV (reference sequence). The CDR3 has 13 residues. CDR3 in amino acids: CASSPGLKETQYF. As DNA, the CDR3 is TGTGCCAGCAGCCCCGGACTTAAAGAGACCCAGTACTTC.

This clone has more than one count but fewer than ten. This chain joins TRBV11-3 and TRBJ2-3; TRBD1 might be the D (6 bases). V was shortened by 5 bases and J by 3 bases, with 12 bases between the two germline ends. The CDR3 has 14 amino acids. CDR1 and CDR2 (germline): SGHNT, YENEEA. For the CDR3, the DNA is TGTGCCAGCAGCGTAGGCGACAGGACAGATACGCAGTATTTT. Translated: CASSVGDRTDTQYF.

The chain is built from TRBV15 and TRBJ2-1; 7 positions match TRBD2. CDR1 and CDR2 from the germline V gene are LNHNV and YYDKDF (reference sequence). The CDR3 covers 15 residues. The junction had 7 bases not matched to a gene; V was cut back by 3 bases and J by 5 bases. Here the CDR3 DNA reads TGTGCCACCAGCAGGGGGAGCGGGACCCACAATGAGCAGTTCTTC. This sequence encodes CATSRGSGTHNEQFF.

The V gene is TRBV10-3, the J gene TRBJ2-2; 7 bases align to TRBD1. Unmatched junction bases numbered 11, after V lost 6 bases and J lost 13 bases. Germline V gene lookup returns CDR1 ENHRY and CDR2 SYGVKD. The CDR3 has 13 amino acids. This CDR3 reads CAISLDRERGLFF. The CDR3 DNA reads TGTGCCATCAGCCTCGACAGGGAACGGGGGCTGTTTTTT.

The chain combines TRBV6-2 or TRBV6-3 with TRBJ1-5; D gene uncertain. The CDR3 sequence is 16 residues long. V was trimmed by 0 bases and J by 1 base, leaving 10 bases between them. Germline-derived CDR1 and CDR2 are MNHEY and SVGEGT. The CDR3 loop reads CASSYSTTASNQPQHF. The DNA for the CDR3 is TGTGCCAGCAGTTACTCGACAACAGCAAGCAATCAGCCCCAGCATTTT.

This rearrangement joins TRBV4-1 to TRBJ2-2, with D uncertain. Trimming took off 8 bases at V and 0 bases at J, with 10 bases between the two ends. Germline assignment: CDR1 MGHRA and CDR2 YSYEKL. This CDR3 is built from 14 residues. CDR3 nucleotide sequence: TGCGCCAGCGGTGCGGCTGCGAACACCGGGGAGCTGTTTTTT. Translated: CASGAAANTGELFF.

The chain uses TRBV6-5 and TRBJ2-1; 7 bases match TRBD2. The junction had 8 bases not matched to a gene; V was cut back by 6 bases and J by 9 bases. There are 13 residues in the CDR3. The germline V gene has CDR1 MNHEY and CDR2 SVGAGI. The CDR3 nucleotides are TGTGCCAGCAGGGGGACGGGGGAGGGTGAGCAGTTCTTC. It specifies CASRGTGEGEQFF.

This clone was counted a few times. The chain combines TRBV19 with TRBJ1-1; TRBD1 aligns across 8 bases. The CDR3 extends over 14 amino acids. CDR1 is LNHDA and CDR2 is SQIVND in the germline V gene (reference sequence). The V and J ends lost 6 bases and 5 bases, in that order; junction bases with no gene match: 8. CDR3 region: CASRTTGGITEAFF. The CDR3 coding sequence is TGTGCCAGTAGGACCACAGGGGGTATTACTGAAGCTTTCTTT.

The chain is built from TRBV2 and TRBJ2-2; 7 positions match TRBD1. The CDR3 totals 14 residues. Per germline, CDR1 SNHLY and CDR2 FYNNEI. The trim removed 7 bases at V and 8 bases at J, leaving 10 bases unmatched. DNA for the CDR3: TGTGCCAGCAACTGGGACAGCCCTGGAGGGGAGCTGTTTTTT. Protein sequence: CASNWDSPGGELFF. Using reference TRBV2 and TRBJ2-2 for the parts outside the CDR3, the full variable domain is EPEVTQTPSHQVTQMGQEVILRCVPISNHLYFYWYRQILGQKVEFLVSFYNNEISEKSEIFDDQFSVERPDGSNFTLKIRSTKLEDSAMYFCASNWDSPGGELFFGEGSRLTVL.

The rearrangement uses TRBV18 and TRBJ1-1; tentatively, D is TRBD1 (6 bases). Germline V gives CDR1 KGHSH, CDR2 LQKENI. The CDR3 runs 14 residues. Trimming took 6 bases from V and 5 from J, leaving 16 bases between them. This CDR3 is CASSPGGLGTEAFF. The CDR3, as DNA: TGTGCCAGCTCCCCGGGGGGGCTGGGGACTGAAGCTTTCTTT.

V is TRBV27 and J is TRBJ2-7, with TRBD1 matching over 7 bases. Per germline, CDR1 MNHEY and CDR2 SMNVEV (reference sequence). Trimming cost V 7 bases and J 1 base; bases outside gene matches: 7. This CDR3 has 14 amino acids. CDR3 region: CASMRGLGSYEQYF. The CDR3 DNA sequence: TGTGCCAGCATGAGGGGGCTAGGGTCCTACGAGCAGTACTTC.

CDR3 region: CASSLALAADTQYF. DNA for the CDR3: TGTGCCAGCAGCTTAGCACTAGCAGCAGATACGCAGTATTTT. The chain has TRBV7-2 and TRBJ2-3, with D possibly being TRBD2 (6 bases). Germline CDR1 and CDR2: SGHTA and FQGNSA. The CDR3 is 14 amino acids. V lost 0 bases and J 4 bases, leaving 8 bases between the germline ends.

This clone was seen a few times. The CDR3 coding sequence is TGTGCCGCCTCTCTGGCAGGGAGGCTTGGGGAGCAGTTCTTC. This translates into CAASLAGRLGEQFF. This chain uses TRBV19 with TRBJ2-1; D is possibly TRBD2 (6 bases). The CDR3 sequence is 14 residues long. The ends were cut back, 11 bases at V and 10 bases at J, with 24 bases in the middle. The germline CDR1 and CDR2 sequences are LNHDA and SQIVND (reference sequence).

The rearrangement joins TRBV6-5 to TRBJ2-3, with D possibly being TRBD1 (5 bases). Germline V gene data show CDR1 as MNHEY and CDR2 as SVGAGI. The CDR3 covers 15 residues. V shed 5 bases and J shed 4 bases, with 16 bases lying between them. This CDR3 is CASSHDQGAPDTQYF. In nucleotides, the CDR3 is TGTGCCAGCAGTCACGATCAGGGTGCACCAGATACGCAGTATTTT.

The gene calls are TRBV4-2 and TRBJ2-4; 7 bases match TRBD2. This CDR3 region has 17 residues. Germline CDR1 and CDR2: LGHNA and YNFKEQ. Trimming cost V 1 base and J 5 bases; bases outside gene matches: 11. As DNA, the CDR3 is TGTGCCAGCAGCCAAGTAGGCGGGGGTAGGGTTCAAAACATTCAGTACTTC. Translation gives CASSQVGGGRVQNIQYF.

The rearrangement links TRBV7-9 to TRBJ2-7; no clear D. Looked up from germline, CDR1 is SEHNR and CDR2 is FQNEAQ (reference sequence). The length of the CDR3 is 14 residues. Trimming shortened V by 3 bases and J by 1 base, and 10 bases separated the two germline ends. The CDR3 protein is CASSFLGGSYEQYF. For the CDR3, the DNA is TGTGCCAGCAGCTTTCTTGGCGGATCCTACGAGCAGTACTTC.

This clone was seen repeatedly, ten times or more. This rearrangement joins TRBV6-5 to TRBJ1-1; perhaps TRBD1 as D (5 bases). V lost 6 bases, J lost 2 bases, and 16 bases lay in between. The CDR3 consists of 15 residues. CDR1 and CDR2 (germline): MNHEY, SVGAGI. CDR3 sequence (DNA): TGTGCCAGCAGGCACAGGAGTAGGATTAACACTGAAGCTTTCTTT. Translated: CASRHRSRINTEAFF.

For this clone: No DNA is shown, since the ends of the CDR3 on it are uncertain; the CDR3 is the one TCRdb lists. The gene calls are TRBV6-2 or TRBV6-3 and TRBJ1-5; the D call in the table, TRBD1, was not verified against the DNA. Looked up from germline, CDR1 is MNHEY and CDR2 is SVGEGT. 18 amino acids form the CDR3, both terminal residues included. The CDR3 spells CASSSSGQGAYSNQPQHF.

This chain joins TRBV19 and TRBJ1-2; TRBD1 matches at 7 bases. The CDR3 runs to 17 residues. After removal of 7 bases from V and 0 bases from J, the junction contained 14 bases not matched to a gene. Germline assignment: CDR1 LNHDA and CDR2 SQIVND (reference sequence). The CDR3 DNA is TGTGCCAGTACCCTCTCGCCAGACAGGGCCCCTAACTATGGCTACACCTTC. As protein: CASTLSPDRAPNYGYTF.

J is TRBJ2-7 and V is TRBV28, with D perhaps matching TRBD1 (7 bases). V was shortened by 6 bases and J by 1 base, with 16 bases between the two germline ends. CDR3 length: 15 amino acids. Germline V lookup: CDR1 MDHEN, CDR2 SYDVKM. The CDR3 sequence: CASRKRGTASYEQYF. The CDR3 bases are TGTGCCAGCAGGAAACGGGGGACAGCTTCCTACGAGCAGTACTTC.